This T cell receptor beta chain was documented in a study of T cells in Graves' hyperthyroidism and ophthalmopathy. Study as a whole: Peripheral blood was acquired at first diagnosis, ahead of any therapy whatsoever.

The V gene's germline CDR1 is DFQATT and CDR2 SNEGSKA (reference sequence). The CDR3 consists of 15 residues. V lost 5 bases and J 0 bases, leaving 16 bases between the germline ends. Study-wide findings and caveats: Blood also carried most thyroid clonotypes expanded above 0.001.

This clonotype occurred many times. No antigen is known for it. Amplification targeted TCR beta CDR3 regions from RNA transcripts. The TCR CDR3 first-round RT-PCR relied on the HTBI primer set. MiXCR, applied by TCRdb to the multiplex PCR reads, yields one record per CDR3 protein. The sample carries just under 750,000 distinct CDR3 sequences, over 35% recorded once. The origin of this receptor is a woman in her thirties or forties with Graves' hyperthyroidism. Sequenced material: blood. This rearrangement joins TRBV20-1 to TRBJ1-1, with D perhaps matching TRBD1 (5 bases). Written as DNA, the CDR3 is TGCAGTGCTGTCCCGCAGGGCCTAATGAACACTGAAGCTTTCTTT. It translates to CSAVPQGLMNTEAFF.